This T cell receptor beta chain was captured by sequencing in a study of shared clonotypes between healthy human individuals. The CDR3 has 16 residues. Unmatched junction bases numbered 7, after V lost 3 bases and J lost 7 bases. In germline, CDR1 is SGHRS, CDR2 YFSETQ. Several immunoSEQ 96-well plates shared each subset's DNA, each plate a replicate. The protocol was immunoSEQ multiplex PCR, while the TCRdb copy is restricted to in-frame clones and leaves out a portion. The repertoire has 1,500,000 or so clones, 98% to 99% of them found once; the top ten carry around 0.33%. Study results and limitations: Sequencing depth was predicted to influence how clonotypes are shared among donors. Researchers found naive subsets generally carried larger estimated richness than memory subsets.

A note on this clone: Its antigen is unidentified.

Material for sequencing was naive CD4+ T cells sorted from blood. Sample subset: CD45RA+ positively selected. The sequence came from a man under 40 in good health. This sequence joins TRBV5-1 and TRBJ2-2; TRBD2 matches at 12 bases. The CDR3 spells CASSSTSGSHLGELFF. The CDR3 region has the DNA TGCGCCAGCAGCTCGACTAGCGGGAGCCATCTCGGGGAGCTGTTTTTT.